The clone carrying this T cell receptor (beta chain) has a count of ten or more. As yet, its antigen is unknown. TCRdb reprocessed the 5' RACE reads via MiXCR and lists one record per CDR3 protein. This sample yields hundreds of thousands of distinct CDR3 sequences, of which under 8.5% are seen a single time; 20% to 25% belongs to the top ten. Germline CDR1 and CDR2: LNHNV and YYDKDF (reference sequence). Trimming removed 2 bases from V and 5 bases from J; junction bases left unmatched: 6. The CDR3 runs to 15 residues. The data belong to a study of T-cell memory formation after mild COVID-19. General study points: CD4/CD8 balance held among clones contracting day 15 to 85, and later expanders leaned CD4+. A second wave of clones peaked on day 37, and their SARS-CoV-2 specificity went unconfirmed.

The clonotype was recovered from a man aged 18 to 35 who had mild COVID-19 (a few samples of this study predate the infection). Cell type and time point are not known. The source material was PBMCs or a T cell subset sorted from them (not recorded which). The chain employs TRBV15 and TRBJ2-5; 9 nucleotides align to TRBD2. The CDR3 region is CATSRPAGGHETQYF. The CDR3 DNA reads as TGTGCCACCAGCAGACCAGCGGGGGGCCACGAGACCCAGTACTTC. Full variable domain (remainder filled in from reference TRBV15 and TRBJ2-5): DAMVIQNPRYQVTQFGKPVTLSCSQTLNHNVMYWYQQKSSQAPKLLFHYYDKDFNNEADTPDNFQSRRPNTSFCFLDIRSPGLGDTAMYLCATSRPAGGHETQYFGPGTRLLVL.